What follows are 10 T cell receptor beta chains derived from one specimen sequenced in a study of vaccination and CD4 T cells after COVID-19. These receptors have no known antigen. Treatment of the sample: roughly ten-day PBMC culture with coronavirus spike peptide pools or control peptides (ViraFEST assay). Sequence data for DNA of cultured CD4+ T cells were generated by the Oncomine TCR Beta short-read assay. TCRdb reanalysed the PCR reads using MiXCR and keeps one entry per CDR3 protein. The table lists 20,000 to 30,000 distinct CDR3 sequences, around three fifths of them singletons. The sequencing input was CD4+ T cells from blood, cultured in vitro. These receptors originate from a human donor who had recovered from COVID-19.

CDR3 coding DNA: TGTGCCAGCAGCCCCGGACAGGGACCCGGGGAGCTGTTTTTT. The encoded protein is CASSPGQGPGELFF. The gene calls are TRBV7-2 and TRBJ2-2; 8 bases match TRBD1. The CDR3 loop spans 14 amino acids. Germline loops: CDR1 SGHTA, CDR2 FQGNSA. The V and J ends lost 5 bases and 6 bases, in that order; junction bases with no gene match: 5. Full variable domain (missing parts from reference TRBV7-2 and TRBJ2-2): GAGVSQSPSNKVTEKGKDVELRCDPISGHTALYWYRQSLGQGLEFLIYFQGNSAPDKSGLPSDRFSAERTGGSVSTLTIQRTQQEDSAVYLCASSPGQGPGELFFGEGSRLTVL.

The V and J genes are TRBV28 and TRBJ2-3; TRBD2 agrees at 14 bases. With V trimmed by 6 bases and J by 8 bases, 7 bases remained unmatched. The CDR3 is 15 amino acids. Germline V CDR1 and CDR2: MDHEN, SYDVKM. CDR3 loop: CASSLGLAGAGTQYF. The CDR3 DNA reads TGTGCCAGCAGCCTGGGACTAGCGGGAGCGGGTACGCAGTATTTT. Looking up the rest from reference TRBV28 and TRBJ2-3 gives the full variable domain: DVKVTQSSRYLVKRTGEKVFLECVQDMDHENMFWYRQDPGLGLRLIYFSYDVKMKEKGDIPEGYSVSREKKERFSLILESASTNQTSMYLCASSLGLAGAGTQYFGPGTRLTVL.

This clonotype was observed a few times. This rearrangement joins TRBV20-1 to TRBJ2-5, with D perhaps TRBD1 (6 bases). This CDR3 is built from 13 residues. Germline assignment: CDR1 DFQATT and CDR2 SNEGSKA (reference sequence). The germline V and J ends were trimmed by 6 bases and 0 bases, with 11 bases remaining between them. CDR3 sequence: CSALKGDQETQYF. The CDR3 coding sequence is TGCAGTGCCCTTAAGGGGGACCAAGAGACCCAGTACTTC.

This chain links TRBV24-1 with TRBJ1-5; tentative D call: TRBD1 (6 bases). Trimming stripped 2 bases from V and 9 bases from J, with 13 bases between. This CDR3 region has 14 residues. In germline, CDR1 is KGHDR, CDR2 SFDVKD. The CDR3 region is CATSDSVTGTPQHF. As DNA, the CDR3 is TGTGCCACCAGTGATTCAGTTACAGGGACGCCCCAGCATTTT.

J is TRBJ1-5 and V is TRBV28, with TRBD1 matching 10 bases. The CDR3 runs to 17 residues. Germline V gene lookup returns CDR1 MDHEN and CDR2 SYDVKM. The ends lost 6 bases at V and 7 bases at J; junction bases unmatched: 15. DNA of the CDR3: TGTGCCAGCAGCTACTCCCCCGACAGGGGGCTCGGGCAGCCCCAGCATTTT. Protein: CASSYSPDRGLGQPQHF.

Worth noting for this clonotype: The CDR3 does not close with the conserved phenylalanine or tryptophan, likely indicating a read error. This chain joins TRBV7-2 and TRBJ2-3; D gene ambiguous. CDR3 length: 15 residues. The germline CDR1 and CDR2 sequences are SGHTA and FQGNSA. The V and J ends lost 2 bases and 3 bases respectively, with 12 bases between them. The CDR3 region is CASSLRRERTDTQYL. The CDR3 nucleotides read TGTGCCAGCAGCTTACGAAGGGAAAGGACAGATACGCAGTATCTT.

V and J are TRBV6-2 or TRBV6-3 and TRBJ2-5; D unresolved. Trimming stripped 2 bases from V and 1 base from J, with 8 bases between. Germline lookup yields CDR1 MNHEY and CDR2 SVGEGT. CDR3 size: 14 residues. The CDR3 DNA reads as TGTGCCAGCAGTTACCGTGGCCTCCAAGAGACCCAGTACTTC. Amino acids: CASSYRGLQETQYF.

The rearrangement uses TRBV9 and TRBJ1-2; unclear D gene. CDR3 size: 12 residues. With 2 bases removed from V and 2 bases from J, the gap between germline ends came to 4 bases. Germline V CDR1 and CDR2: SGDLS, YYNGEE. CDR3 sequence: CASSVQNYGYTF. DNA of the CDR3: TGTGCCAGCAGCGTTCAGAACTATGGCTACACCTTC.

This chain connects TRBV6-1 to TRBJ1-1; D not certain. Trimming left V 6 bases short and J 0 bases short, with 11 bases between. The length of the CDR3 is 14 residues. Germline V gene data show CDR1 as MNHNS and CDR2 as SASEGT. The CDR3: CASSFELMNTEAFF. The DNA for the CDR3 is TGTGCCAGCAGCTTTGAACTTATGAACACTGAAGCTTTCTTT.

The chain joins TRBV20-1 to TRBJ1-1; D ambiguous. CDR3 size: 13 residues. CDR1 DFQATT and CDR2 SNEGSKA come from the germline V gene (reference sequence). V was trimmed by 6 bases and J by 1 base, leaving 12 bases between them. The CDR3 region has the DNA TGCAGTGCAGTGAAACCCCCGAACACTGAAGCTTTCTTT. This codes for CSAVKPPNTEAFF.